The next 7 T cell receptor beta chains were all read from a single sample in a study of T cells after yellow fever vaccination. MiXCR, applied by TCRdb to the 5' RACE reads, yields one record per CDR3 protein. The sample lists about 30,000 distinct CDR3 sequences, 3.5% to 5% seen once, with about 47% in the top ten. Sequences were derived from CD8+ T cells sorted from PBMCs, sampled 5 days after the yellow fever booster vaccination. All receptors come from a man in his thirties or forties who received the YFV17D yellow fever vaccine.

This clonotype was counted ten times or more. The chain links TRBV20-1 to TRBJ2-1; 7 bases are a match to TRBD2. Trimming cost V 4 bases and J 5 bases; bases outside gene matches: 5. The CDR3 is 13 amino acids. Looked up from germline, CDR1 is DFQATT and CDR2 is SNEGSKA (reference sequence). CDR3 in amino acids: CSAKWLADNEQFF. The CDR3 nucleotides read TGCAGTGCTAAGTGGCTAGCGGACAATGAGCAGTTCTTC.

This clonotype came up many times. The chain joins TRBV20-1 to TRBJ2-1; 13 positions agree with TRBD2. The CDR3 spans 15 residues. CDR1 DFQATT and CDR2 SNEGSKA come from the germline V gene (reference sequence). V dropped 6 bases and J dropped 8; count of bases not matched to a gene: 10. CDR3: CSAPGLAGDRDEQFF. Written as DNA, the CDR3 is TGCAGTGCCCCTGGACTAGCGGGGGACCGCGATGAGCAGTTCTTC.

This clonotype showed up many times. J is TRBJ2-4 and V is TRBV6-5; D gene unclear. Looked up from germline, CDR1 is MNHEY and CDR2 is SVGAGI. The CDR3 is made up of 10 amino acids. In DNA form, the CDR3 reads TGTAACACCCAGCAAAACATTCAGTACTTC. It yields the protein CNTQQNIQYF.

This clonotype was found many times. The gene calls are TRBV28 and TRBJ2-7, with 8 positions matching TRBD2. There are 13 residues in the CDR3. Germline lookup yields CDR1 MDHEN and CDR2 SYDVKM. The V gene end was trimmed by 6 bases and the J gene end by 3 bases; junction bases not matched to a gene: 4. CDR3 bases: TGTGCCAGCAGCATAGCGGGGTACTACGAGCAGTACTTC. Amino acid sequence: CASSIAGYYEQYF.

This clonotype was seen many times. The rearrangement joins TRBV30 to TRBJ1-1, with 9 positions matching TRBD1. Per germline, CDR1 GTSNPN and CDR2 SVGIG (reference sequence). This CDR3 has 13 residues. V was clipped by 1 base and J by 7 bases; unmatched bases: 4. The CDR3 DNA follows: TGTGCCTGGAGTGACGGGACAGGGCTTGAAGCTTTCTTT. Its translation: CAWSDGTGLEAFF.

This clonotype was counted ten times or more. V and J are TRBV6-1 and TRBJ2-3; 8 nucleotides align to TRBD2. The V and J ends lost 5 bases and 0 bases, in that order; junction bases with no gene match: 7. The CDR3 spans 16 residues. Per the germline V gene, CDR1 is MNHNS and CDR2 is SASEGT. CDR3 residues: CASSTSGGRSTDTQYF. The CDR3, as DNA: TGTGCCAGCAGTACGAGCGGGGGACGTAGCACAGATACGCAGTATTTT.

At least ten counts were recorded for this clonotype. The chain joins TRBV29-1 to TRBJ2-1; D gene unclear. CDR1 is SQVTM, CDR2 ANQGSEA, per germline. The CDR3 has 15 residues. The V gene lost 0 bases and the J gene lost 10 bases, with 19 bases spanning the gap. The DNA for the CDR3 is TGCAGCGTTGAAGATAGGGCTAGAGCAAGTGGGGAGCAGTTCTTC. The encoded protein is CSVEDRARASGEQFF.